This T cell receptor beta chain came from a study of shared clonotypes between healthy human individuals (TCRdb year 2020). In the study overall: The cohort included a few men and a couple of women between 18 and 49 years of age. For each donor, three plates each were used for CD4 naive and CD4 memory, two plates were used for CD8 naive, and one plate was used for CD8 memory. The study deeply sequenced blood TCR repertoires of several healthy adults to estimate repertoire size and the extent of clonotype sharing between individuals. Libraries were prepared and TCR repertoires were sequenced by different laboratories using diverse techniques, in order to increase sequencing depth and limit assay-specific biases. Per donor, leukapheresis produced somewhere between about 0.94 and 9 billion PBMCs.

Reading from cysteine to phenylalanine, the CDR3 counts 11 amino acids. This entry keeps only the CDR3 DNA: 33 bases, framed from base 1. CDR1 and CDR2, looked up from the germline V gene, are SNHLY and FYNNEI. Study-level results and caveats: Sampling was limited to blood, and TCR repertoires in tissue likely differ from TCR repertoires in blood. Sharing across a few donors was observed for about 4.8% of naive CD4, 3.5% of naive CD8, 2% to 2.5% of memory CD4, and 0.4% of memory CD8 clonotypes. The genetic and exposure-history diversity represented was limited by the small number of donors. Rarefaction of sorted-subset datasets indicated incomplete sequencing despite the large sequencing depth. Larger estimated clonotype richness was generally found for naive subsets than for memory subsets. Pairwise subsampling led to the expectation that sequencing depth would affect the degree of clonotype sharing among donors. Higher generation probabilities were observed for clonotypes shared by all four sorted-subset donors than for non-shared clonotypes.

Of note for this clone: Its cognate antigen has yet to be identified. An end of the junction differs from the germline gene, which may be a read error.

Healthy HIV-negative adults with no recently reported acute infections or vaccinations were included as donors. Only Caucasian adults living in Nashville, Tennessee, USA were represented among the donors. CD4+ T cells were enriched by magnetic negative selection; naive cells were then positively selected on CD45RA, and the negative fraction formed the memory subset. After blood collection by leukapheresis, PBMCs were isolated using Ficoll-Histopaque density gradient centrifugation and then cryopreserved in the vapor phase of liquid nitrogen. Analytical flow cytometry was used to check the purity and quantity of each magnetically sorted T cell population. Genomic DNA was isolated from each sorted fraction and quantified by UV absorbance on a Nanodrop 2000c. Using the deep immunoSEQ assay, TCR CDR3 regions were amplified from genomic DNA by multiplex PCR. Genomic DNA extracted from each cell subset was distributed evenly over all wells of several immunoSEQ 96-well plates, and each plate served as one replicate. Each replicate PCR for sorted subsets received around 200 ng genomic DNA, equal to roughly 29,000 T cell genomes. Purified libraries were measured with a Qubit 3.0 fluorometer, size-checked on a Bioanalyzer 2100, and measured again with the KAPA Library Quantification kit. Every immunoSEQ 96-well plate was sequenced on a separate single-read 150-cycle Illumina NextSeq 550 flow cell. The original pipeline was this. The immunoSEQ output contained only junctional sequences without quality scores, so filtering could not match that applied to full-length reads. To assign V/J genes and CDR3, sequences were annotated using PyIR, a Python wrapper for IgBLAST v1.9, with IMGT germline references. Reads with weak V/J assignments (E-value above 1e-6), missing CDR3, stop codons, out-of-frame junctions, or ambiguous translated residues were removed. V3J clonotypes were defined as sequences sharing the same inferred V gene, J gene, and CDR3 amino acid sequence. Percentage overlap between repertoires was calculated by dividing the number of shared unique clonotypes by the size of the smaller repertoire. Repertoire richness was assessed with RTK rarefaction, the Chao1 estimator, and Recon v2.1 estimates of unobserved clonotypes. OLGA was used to compute generation probabilities for all TCRbeta clonotypes that the gDNA method yielded from a handful of donors. Not all clones reach the TCRdb copy of this immuneACCESS table, which keeps in-frame sequences only. Checked studies attribute under half of the gap to unresolved V genes and leave the rest unexplained. V and J calls and clone size are copied from that table; D and trimming were computed from the DNA. This sample gives 1 million to 1.2 million clones in total; roughly 80% of them show up just once. Approximately 0.95% of the sample lies in the top ten.

This chain joins TRBV2 to TRBJ2-7; a tentative D call is TRBD2 (5 bases match). This clonotype was obtained from a man aged 18 to 30 in good health. Some clones in this sample may be carry-over from other donors' samples. What was sequenced was memory CD4+ T cells from PBMCs. The cell subset or site label here, explained by the study, means: CD45RA-negative fraction. The CDR3 region has the sequence CASREEGEQYF. The base sequence is TGTGCCAGCAGGGAAGAGGGCGAGCAGTACTTC.